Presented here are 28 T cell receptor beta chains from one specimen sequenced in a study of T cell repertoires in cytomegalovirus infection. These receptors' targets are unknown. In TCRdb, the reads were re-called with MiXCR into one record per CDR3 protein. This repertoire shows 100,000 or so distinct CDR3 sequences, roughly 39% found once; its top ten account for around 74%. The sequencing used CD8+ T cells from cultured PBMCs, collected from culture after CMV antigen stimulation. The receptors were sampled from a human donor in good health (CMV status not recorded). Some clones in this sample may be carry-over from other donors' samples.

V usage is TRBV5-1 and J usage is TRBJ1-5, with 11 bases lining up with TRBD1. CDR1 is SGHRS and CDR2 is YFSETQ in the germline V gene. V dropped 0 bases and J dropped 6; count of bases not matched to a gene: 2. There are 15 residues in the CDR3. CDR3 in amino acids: CASSLEGQGGQPQHF. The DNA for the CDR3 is TGCGCCAGCAGCTTGGAGGGACAGGGGGGTCAGCCCCAGCATTTT.

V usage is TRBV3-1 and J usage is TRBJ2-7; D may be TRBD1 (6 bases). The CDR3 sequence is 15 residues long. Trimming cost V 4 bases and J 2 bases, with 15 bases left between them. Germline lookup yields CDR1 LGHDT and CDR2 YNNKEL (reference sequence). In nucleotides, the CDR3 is TGTGCCAGCAGCCGCCTACAGGGTCCCCCCTACGAGCAGTACTTC. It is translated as CASSRLQGPPYEQYF.

The CDR3, as DNA: TGTGCCAGCAGCTTTGGACCAGCGGGCACAGATACGCAGTATTTT. It yields the protein CASSFGPAGTDTQYF. The chain is built from TRBV11-2 and TRBJ2-3; tentatively, D is TRBD2 (5 bases). In germline, CDR1 is SGHAT, CDR2 FQNNGV. V lost 3 bases, J lost 1 base, and 11 bases lay in between. The CDR3 sequence is 15 residues long.

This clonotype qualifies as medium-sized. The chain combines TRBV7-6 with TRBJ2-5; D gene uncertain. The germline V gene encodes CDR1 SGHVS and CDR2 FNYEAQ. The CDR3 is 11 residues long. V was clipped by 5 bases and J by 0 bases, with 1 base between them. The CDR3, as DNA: TGTGCCAGCAGCAACCAAGAGACCCAGTACTTC. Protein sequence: CASSNQETQYF.

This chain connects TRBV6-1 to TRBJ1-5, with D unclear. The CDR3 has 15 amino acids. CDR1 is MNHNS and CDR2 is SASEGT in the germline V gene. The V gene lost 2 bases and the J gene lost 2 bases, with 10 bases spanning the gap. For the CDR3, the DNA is TGTGCCAGCAGTGAATTGGGGTCGGGCAATCAGCCCCAGCATTTT. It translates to CASSELGSGNQPQHF.

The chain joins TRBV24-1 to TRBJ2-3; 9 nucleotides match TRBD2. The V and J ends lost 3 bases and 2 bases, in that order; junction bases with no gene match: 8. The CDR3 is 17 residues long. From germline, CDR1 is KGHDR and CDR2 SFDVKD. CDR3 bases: TGTGCCACCAGTGATCTGCAGCGGGGGGCCCTCACAGATACGCAGTATTTT. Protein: CATSDLQRGALTDTQYF.

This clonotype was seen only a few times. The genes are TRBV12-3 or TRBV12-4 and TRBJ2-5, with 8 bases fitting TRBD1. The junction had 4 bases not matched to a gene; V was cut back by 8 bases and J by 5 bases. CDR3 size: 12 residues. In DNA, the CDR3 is TGTGCCAGCTCGGGACAGGCCGAGACCCAGTACTTC. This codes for CASSGQAETQYF.

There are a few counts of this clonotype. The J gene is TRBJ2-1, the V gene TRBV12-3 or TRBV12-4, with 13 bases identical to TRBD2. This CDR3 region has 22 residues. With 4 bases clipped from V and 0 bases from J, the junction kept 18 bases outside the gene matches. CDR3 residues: CASSSMAGGATSGGFSYNEQFF. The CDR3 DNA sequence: TGTGCCAGCAGTTCCATGGCAGGGGGCGCGACTAGCGGGGGGTTCTCCTACAATGAGCAGTTCTTC.

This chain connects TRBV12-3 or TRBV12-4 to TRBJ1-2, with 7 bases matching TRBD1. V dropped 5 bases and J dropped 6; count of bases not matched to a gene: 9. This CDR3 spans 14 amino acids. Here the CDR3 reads CASSILQGKHGYTF. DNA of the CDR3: TGTGCCAGCAGTATTCTACAGGGGAAGCATGGCTACACCTTC.

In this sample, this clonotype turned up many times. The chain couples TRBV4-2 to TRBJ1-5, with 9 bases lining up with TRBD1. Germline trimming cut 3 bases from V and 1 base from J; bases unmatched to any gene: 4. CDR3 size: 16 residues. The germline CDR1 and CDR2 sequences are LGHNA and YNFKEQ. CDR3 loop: CASSQGQGLSNQPQHF. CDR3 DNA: TGTGCCAGCAGCCAGGGACAGGGCTTGAGCAATCAGCCCCAGCATTTT.

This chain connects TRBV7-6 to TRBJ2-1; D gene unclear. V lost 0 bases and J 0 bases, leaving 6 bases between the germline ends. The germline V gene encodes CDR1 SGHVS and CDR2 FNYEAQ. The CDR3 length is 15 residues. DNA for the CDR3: TGTGCCAGCAGCTTAGCGAGCGCCTCCTACAATGAGCAGTTCTTC. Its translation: CASSLASASYNEQFF.

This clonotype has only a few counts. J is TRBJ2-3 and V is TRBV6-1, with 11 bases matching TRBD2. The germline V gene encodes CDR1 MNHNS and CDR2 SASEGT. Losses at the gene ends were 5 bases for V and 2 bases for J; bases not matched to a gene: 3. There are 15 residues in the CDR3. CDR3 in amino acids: CASSIAGGDTDTQYF. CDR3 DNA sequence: TGTGCCAGCAGTATAGCGGGGGGGGACACAGATACGCAGTATTTT.

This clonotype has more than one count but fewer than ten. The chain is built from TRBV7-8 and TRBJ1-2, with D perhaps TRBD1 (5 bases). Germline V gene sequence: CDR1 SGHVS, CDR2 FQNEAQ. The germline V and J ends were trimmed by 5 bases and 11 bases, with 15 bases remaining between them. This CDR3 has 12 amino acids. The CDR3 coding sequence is TGTGCCAGCAGCCCCGAGGGGTTAGTGTACACCTTC. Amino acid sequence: CASSPEGLVYTF.

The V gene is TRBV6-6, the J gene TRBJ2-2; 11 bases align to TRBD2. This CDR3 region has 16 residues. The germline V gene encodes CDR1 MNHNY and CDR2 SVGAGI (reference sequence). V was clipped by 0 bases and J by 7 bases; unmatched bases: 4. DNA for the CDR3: TGTGCCAGCAGTTACTCTAGCGGGGGGGCTGGCGGGGAGCTGTTTTTT. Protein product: CASSYSSGGAGGELFF.

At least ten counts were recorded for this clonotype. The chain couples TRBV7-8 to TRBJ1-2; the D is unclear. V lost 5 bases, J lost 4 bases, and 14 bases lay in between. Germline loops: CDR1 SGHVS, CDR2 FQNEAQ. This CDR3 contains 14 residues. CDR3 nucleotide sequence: TGTGCCAGCAGCCTCTCCGGGGTCCGCTATGGCTACACCTTC. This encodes CASSLSGVRYGYTF.

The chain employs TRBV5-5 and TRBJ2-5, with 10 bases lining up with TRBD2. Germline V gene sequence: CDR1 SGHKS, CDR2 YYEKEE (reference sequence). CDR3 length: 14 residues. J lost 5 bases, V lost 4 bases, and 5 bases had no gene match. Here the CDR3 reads CASSVGLAMETQYF. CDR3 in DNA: TGTGCCAGCAGCGTGGGACTAGCGATGGAGACCCAGTACTTC.

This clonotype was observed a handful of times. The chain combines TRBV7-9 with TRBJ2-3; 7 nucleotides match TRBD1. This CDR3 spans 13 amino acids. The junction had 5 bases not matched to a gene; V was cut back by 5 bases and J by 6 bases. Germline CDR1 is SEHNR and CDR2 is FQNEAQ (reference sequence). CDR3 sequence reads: CASSHLTGDTQYF. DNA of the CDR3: TGTGCCAGCAGCCACCTGACAGGGGATACGCAGTATTTT.

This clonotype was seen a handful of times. The DNA for the CDR3 is TGTGCCAGCAGCCGGGACTTCCAAGAGACCCAGTACTTC. It translates to CASSRDFQETQYF. V gene TRBV7-2 combines with J gene TRBJ2-5; possibly TRBD2 for D (6 bases). Germline V gives CDR1 SGHTA, CDR2 FQGNSA. CDR3 length: 13 residues. Trimming took off 5 bases at V and 1 base at J, with 8 bases between the two ends.

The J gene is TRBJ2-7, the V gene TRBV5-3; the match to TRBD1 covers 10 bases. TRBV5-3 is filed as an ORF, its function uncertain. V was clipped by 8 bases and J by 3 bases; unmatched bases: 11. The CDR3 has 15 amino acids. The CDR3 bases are TGTGCCAGCAGCCCAGGACAGGGGGTAATCTACGAGCAGTACTTC. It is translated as CASSPGQGVIYEQYF.

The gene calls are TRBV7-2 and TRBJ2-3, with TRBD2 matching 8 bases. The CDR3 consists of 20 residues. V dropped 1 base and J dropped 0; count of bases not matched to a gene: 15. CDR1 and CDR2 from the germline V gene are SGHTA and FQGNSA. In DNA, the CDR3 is TGTGCCAGCAGCTTAGTGGCGTTTTTGGCGGGGGGCCCAAGCACAGATACGCAGTATTTT. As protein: CASSLVAFLAGGPSTDTQYF.

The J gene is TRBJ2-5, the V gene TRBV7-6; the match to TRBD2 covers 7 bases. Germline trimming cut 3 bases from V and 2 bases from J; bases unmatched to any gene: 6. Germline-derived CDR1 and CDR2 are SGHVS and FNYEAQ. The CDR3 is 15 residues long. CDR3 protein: CASSFWEAGQETQYF. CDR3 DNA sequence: TGTGCCAGCAGCTTCTGGGAAGCGGGGCAAGAGACCCAGTACTTC.

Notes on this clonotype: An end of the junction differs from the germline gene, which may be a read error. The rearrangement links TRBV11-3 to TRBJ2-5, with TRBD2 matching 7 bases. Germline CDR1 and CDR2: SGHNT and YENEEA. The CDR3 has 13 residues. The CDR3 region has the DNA TGTGCCAGCAGCTTCGGACTAGAAGAGCCCCAGTACTTC. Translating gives CASSFGLEEPQYF.

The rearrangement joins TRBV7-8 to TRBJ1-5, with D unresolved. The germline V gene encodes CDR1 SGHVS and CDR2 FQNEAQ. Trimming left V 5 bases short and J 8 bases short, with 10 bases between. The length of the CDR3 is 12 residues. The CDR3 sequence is CASSLKAEPQHF. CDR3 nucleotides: TGTGCCAGCAGCCTCAAAGCGGAGCCCCAGCATTTT.

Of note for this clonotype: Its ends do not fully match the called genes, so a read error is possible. The DNA for the CDR3 is TGTGCCAGCAGCTTGGTTGCAGACTCCTCCGAGCAGTACTTC. This gives the protein CASSLVADSSEQYF. The chain carries TRBV5-4 and TRBJ2-7; D not resolved. Germline CDR1 SGHNT, CDR2 YYREEE (reference sequence). The CDR3 loop spans 14 amino acids.

Written as DNA, the CDR3 is TGCAGTGCTTCGCAGACAGGGGACACTGAAGCTTTCTTT. It codes for CSASQTGDTEAFF. The rearrangement uses TRBV20-1 and TRBJ1-1; 8 positions match TRBD1. CDR1 and CDR2 from the germline V gene are DFQATT and SNEGSKA (reference sequence). The CDR3 has 13 residues. Trimming removed 5 bases from V and 3 bases from J; junction bases left unmatched: 5.

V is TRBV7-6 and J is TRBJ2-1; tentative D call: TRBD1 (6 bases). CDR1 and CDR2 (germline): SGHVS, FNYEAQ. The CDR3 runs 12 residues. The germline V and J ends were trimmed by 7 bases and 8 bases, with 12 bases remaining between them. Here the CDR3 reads CASTQGFHEQFF. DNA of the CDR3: TGTGCCAGCACTCAGGGGTTCCATGAGCAGTTCTTC.

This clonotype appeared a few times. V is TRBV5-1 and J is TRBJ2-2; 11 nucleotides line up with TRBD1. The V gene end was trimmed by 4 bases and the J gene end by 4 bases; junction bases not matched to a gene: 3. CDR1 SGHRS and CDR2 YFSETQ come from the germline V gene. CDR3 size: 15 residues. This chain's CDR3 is CASSRDRGATGELFF. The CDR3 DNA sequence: TGCGCCAGCAGCCGGGACAGGGGGGCCACCGGGGAGCTGTTTTTT.

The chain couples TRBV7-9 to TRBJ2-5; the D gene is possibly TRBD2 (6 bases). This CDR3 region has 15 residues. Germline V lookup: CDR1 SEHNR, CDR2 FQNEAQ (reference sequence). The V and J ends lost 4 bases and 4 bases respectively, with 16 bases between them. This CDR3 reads CASSSLGGGLETQYF. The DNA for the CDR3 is TGTGCCAGCAGCTCGCTGGGGGGAGGTTTAGAGACCCAGTACTTC. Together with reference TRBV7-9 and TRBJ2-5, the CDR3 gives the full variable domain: DTGVSQNPRHKITKRGQNVTFRCDPISEHNRLYWYRQTLGQGPEFLTYFQNEAQLEKSRLLSDRFSAERPKGSFSTLEIQRTEQGDSAMYLCASSSLGGGLETQYFGPGTRLLVL.